Detailed here is one T cell receptor (beta chain). Its antigen is still unknown. One base away there is no much larger clone; base qualities are not given. The data derive from a study of blood T cell repertoires in COVID-19 (dated by TCRdb to 2018 to 2021). In the study overall: The collaborator samples originated in the United States, Italy and Spain and spanned the acute and convalescent phases of COVID-19. The prospective study material was composed of cDNA or gDNA derived from T cells, B-cell-depleted T cells, or PBMCs. The dataset comprised deeply sampled blood TCRbeta repertoires from subjects exposed to, actively infected with, or recovered from COVID-19. A freely available public database, intended as a resource for researchers studying the immune response to SARS-CoV-2, is where the repertoires were released. The samples were drawn from two sources: the first 160 participants of the ongoing ImmuneRACE study, and some 1,300 subjects contributed by 6 global collaborators. Sample metadata almost always included a de-identified subject ID, COVID-19 status, age in years and sex. Where available, HLA class I and class II types were obtained from metadata supplied by the sample provider rather than from assay-based typing.

The immunoSEQ Assay, a bias-controlled multiplex PCR, was used to amplify TCRbeta CDR3 regions from genomic DNA. Per the original workflow: Within the assay, amplification of reference gene primers was used to estimate how many nucleated cells each sample contained. To quantify the absolute abundance of each unique TCRbeta CDR3 rearrangement, sequence reads were collapsed and filtered. For each sample, productive Simpson clonality was calculated by taking the square root of Simpson's diversity index across productive rearrangements. As stored in TCRdb, this immuneACCESS dataset retains in-frame rearrangements with V and J assigned. A fraction of the clones does not appear; measured against another copy, unresolved V genes explain less than half of the discrepancy, and the remainder lacks a known reason. The V and J calls and clone size come from that table; D and trimming were worked out from the DNA. This sample is represented by roughly 34,000 clones; 75% of them were singletons. The top ten hold 14% to 15% of the sample.

Overall results and qualifications from the work: Clinical and demographic metadata were provided uncurated, with the amount varying by source and participant.

The collaborating institutions used their own protocols to collect whole blood in K2EDTA tubes. For TCRbeta analysis, collaborators shipped samples in one of three forms: frozen whole blood, isolated PBMCs, or DNA extracted from either of those sample types. Via the germline V gene, CDR1 is KGHSY and CDR2 FQNENV. Its CDR3 holds 13 amino acids, cysteine through phenylalanine. Only the CDR3 DNA is retained, 39 bases long and in frame from the first base. The junction carries 14 bases between V and J, which are trimmed by 3 bases and 14 bases respectively. Recombination connected TRBV16 to TRBJ1-6, with the D gene call left open. Material: peripheral blood. The origin of this receptor is an elderly man with active or convalescent COVID-19. The CDR3 is CASSHLSGETLHF. The bases read TGTGCCAGCAGCCATCTTTCCGGGGAAACCCTCCACTTT.